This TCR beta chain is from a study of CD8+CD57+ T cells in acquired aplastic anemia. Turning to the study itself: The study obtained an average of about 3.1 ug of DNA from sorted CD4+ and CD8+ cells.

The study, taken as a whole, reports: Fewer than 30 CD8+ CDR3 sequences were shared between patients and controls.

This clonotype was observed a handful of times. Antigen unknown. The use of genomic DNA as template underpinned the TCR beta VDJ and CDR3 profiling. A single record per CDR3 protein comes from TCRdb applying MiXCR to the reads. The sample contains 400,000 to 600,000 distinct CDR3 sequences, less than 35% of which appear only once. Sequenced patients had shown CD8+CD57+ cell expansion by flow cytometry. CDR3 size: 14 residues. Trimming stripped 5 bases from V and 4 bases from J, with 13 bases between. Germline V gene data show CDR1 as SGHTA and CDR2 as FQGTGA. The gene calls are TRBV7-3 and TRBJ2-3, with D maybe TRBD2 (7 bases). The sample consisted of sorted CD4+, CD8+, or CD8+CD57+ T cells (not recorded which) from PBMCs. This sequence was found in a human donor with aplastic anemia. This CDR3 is CASSVLGGPDTQYF. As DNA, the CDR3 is TGTGCCAGCAGCGTCCTCGGGGGGCCAGATACGCAGTATTTT. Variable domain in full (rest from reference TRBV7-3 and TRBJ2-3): GAGVSQTPSNKVTEKGKYVELRCDPISGHTALYWYRQSLGQGPEFLIYFQGTGAADDSGLPNDRFFAVRPEGSVSTLKIQRTERGDSAVYLCASSVLGGPDTQYFGPGTRLTVL.